This note documents a single TCR beta chain sequence. Its antigen is currently unknown. The data originate from a study of blood T cells in healthy people across ages. Study findings and constraints: Older age coincided with a roughly linear decline in TCR beta diversity per million T cells. PBMC samples, being unsorted, prevented any conclusive comparison of naive and antigen-experienced cells.

This CDR3 has 17 residues. The V end lost 3 bases, the J end lost 5 bases, and 19 bases lay between the germline ends. Germline CDR1 MDHEN, CDR2 SYDVKM. PCR was performed a second time for about 7 to 12 cycles using a sample-barcoded 5' primer and a J-beta primer mix. Tags on each cDNA molecule came from a template-switch adaptor with 12 random nucleotides. TCRdb redid the calling of the 5' RACE reads with MiXCR, one entry per CDR3 protein. The table has 950,000 to 1,200,000 distinct CDR3 sequences, roughly two fifths seen once. This chain uses TRBV28 with TRBJ1-4; the D gene is possibly TRBD1 (5 bases). This TCR came from a man aged 18 to 30 in good health. The sequenced sample was blood. CDR3 sequence: CASSFAPGGWGNEKLFF. For the CDR3, the DNA is TGTGCCAGCAGTTTCGCGCCTGGGGGATGGGGGAATGAAAAACTGTTTTTT.